This TCR beta chain was found in a study of shared clonotypes between healthy human individuals. Study-wide findings and caveats: Rarefaction indicated that sorted-subset sequencing remained incomplete although depth was large. Around 5% of naive CD4 clonotypes were common to several donors.

Assay used: immunoSEQ multiplex PCR; TCRdb lists only in-frame clones, some missing. The sample has over a million clones, 95% to 99% seen once. A remark on this clone: The target antigen is unknown. Other DNA sequences in the sample encode the same CDR3.

V was shortened by 6 bases and J by 0 bases, with 6 bases between the two germline ends. The CDR3 sequence is 13 residues long. Looked up from germline, CDR1 is MDHEN and CDR2 is SYDVKM. Investigators divided CD4+ cells into CD45RA+ naive and CD45RA-negative memory subsets. This sequence was found in a man aged 30 to 45 in good health. J is TRBJ1-3 and V is TRBV28; a possible D gene is TRBD1 (6 bases). Sequencing input: naive CD4+ T cells sorted from blood. Subset: CD45RA+ positively selected. CDR3 sequence: CASRDSSGNTIYF. The CDR3 nucleotides are TGTGCCAGCAGGGACAGCTCTGGAAACACCATATATTTT.